This T cell receptor beta chain is drawn from a study of T cells in narcolepsy. General study points: Autoreactive clone sequences were missing from some blood memory CD4+ repertoires. Autoreactive clonotypes reportedly recurred in blood of same and different patients, not controls. Autoreactive HCRT-specific and TRIB2-specific clonotypes were marked in same-patient CSF-versus-blood CD4+ comparisons.

The CDR3 runs 14 residues. J lost 5 bases, V lost 7 bases, and 8 bases had no gene match. CDR1 is SNHLY and CDR2 is FYNNEI in the germline V gene. Produced via immunoSEQ multiplex PCR; TCRdb's table is partial and in-frame only. The sample lists around 22,000 clones, 81% occurring once. This clone has only one observation. No antigen is known for it. This TCR came from a human donor in good health. Sequencing input: memory (CD45RA-) CD4+ T cells from blood. The chain is built from TRBV2 and TRBJ1-1; 9 bases are a match to TRBD1. This CDR3 is CASTPQGAGTEAFF. CDR3 bases: TGTGCCAGCACCCCACAGGGGGCAGGTACTGAAGCTTTCTTT.